What follows is one TCR beta chain and its context. The CDR3 has 13 residues. V was shortened by 3 bases and J by 7 bases, with 13 bases between the two germline ends. The sample originates from a study of T cells after yellow fever vaccination. One entry per CDR3 protein results from TCRdb running MiXCR on the 5' RACE reads. The data contain 150,000 to 200,000 distinct CDR3 sequences, around 7.2% of them singletons. The clonotype originates from a man between 18 and 35 years old who received the YFV17D yellow fever vaccine. This specimen was CD4+ T cells sorted from PBMCs, taken 4 to 6 days after the first yellow fever vaccination. The chain employs TRBV12-3 or TRBV12-4 and TRBJ2-7; maybe TRBD2 (5 bases). This chain's CDR3 is CASSFGHWEEQYF. As DNA, the CDR3 is TGTGCCAGCAGTTTCGGGCACTGGGAGGAGCAGTACTTC.